Sequencing of this T cell receptor beta chain was carried out in a study of blood T cell repertoires in COVID-19. Using immunoSEQ multiplex PCR, the repertoire was profiled, and TCRdb retains in-frame clones only, with some absent. The table records roughly 170,000 clones, around 80% of them present only once. V was trimmed by 4 bases and J by 4 bases, leaving 19 bases between them. Germline V gene sequence: CDR1 MDHEN, CDR2 SYDVKM. This CDR3 region has 16 residues. The clonotype was recovered from a woman aged 50 to 60 in a cohort exposed to, infected with or recovered from COVID-19 (not recorded which). The sequencing input was PBMCs or T cells enriched from blood (not recorded which). This chain connects TRBV28 to TRBJ1-2; tentative D call: TRBD1 (6 bases). The CDR3 is CASSSYISQGSYGYTF. The CDR3 DNA reads as TGTGCCAGCAGTTCATACATCTCCCAGGGGAGCTATGGCTACACCTTC.